This TCR beta chain was captured by sequencing in a study of cytomegalovirus exposure and HLA in healthy donors. It was with 60 Vbeta and 13 Jbeta primers that the PCR ran. Sequencing used immunoSEQ multiplex PCR; TCRdb keeps in-frame clones, though not all of them. Of 75,000 to 100,000 clones listed, about four fifths were seen once; the top ten hold approximately 7.9%. This receptor was taken from a man aged 25-45 years in good health and CMV-seronegative. Sample: PBMCs.

CDR3 protein: CASSQGFKGAGATNEKLFF. DNA of the CDR3: TGCGCCAGCAGCCAAGGTTTTAAGGGGGCTGGGGCAACTAATGAAAAACTGTTTTTT. The chain has TRBV4-3 and TRBJ1-4; 7 positions match TRBD1. Germline CDR1 and CDR2: LGHNA and YSLEER. This CDR3 region has 19 residues. Germline trimming cut 1 base from V and 0 bases from J; bases unmatched to any gene: 11.